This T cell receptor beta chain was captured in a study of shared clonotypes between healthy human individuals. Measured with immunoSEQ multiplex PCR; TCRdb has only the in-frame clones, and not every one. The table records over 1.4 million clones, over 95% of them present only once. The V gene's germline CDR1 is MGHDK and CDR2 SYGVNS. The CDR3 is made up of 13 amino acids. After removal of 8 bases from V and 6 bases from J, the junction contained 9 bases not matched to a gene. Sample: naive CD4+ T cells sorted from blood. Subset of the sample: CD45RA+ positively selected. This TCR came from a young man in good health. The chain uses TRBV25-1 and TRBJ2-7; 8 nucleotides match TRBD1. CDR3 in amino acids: CASGRQGAREQYF. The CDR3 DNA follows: TGTGCCAGCGGACGTCAGGGGGCGCGCGAGCAGTACTTC.